This is a list of T cell receptor beta chains from one sample in a study of blood T cell repertoires in COVID-19. The protocol was immunoSEQ multiplex PCR, while the TCRdb copy is restricted to in-frame clones and leaves out a portion. The table has around 280,000 clones, around 88% seen once. The specimen sequenced was PBMCs or T cells enriched from blood (not recorded which). Source of these receptors: a woman in her forties who had recovered from COVID-19. Each CDR3 is given with its conserved first and last residue. The D gene is left open where the match is weak. The size of a clone is reported for some rows only, either as once, few or many, or as a class for expanded clones.

abundance	v_gene	j_gene	d_gene	CDR3nt	CDR3aa
NA	TRBV28	TRBJ2-7	TRBD2	TGTGCCAGCAGTTTCGCGGGAGGGCCCCACGAGCAGTACTTC	CASSFAGGPHEQYF
NA	TRBV24-1	TRBJ2-7	TRBD1	TGTGCCACCAGTGATTCAAGACAGGGGGGGGGAGAGCAGTACTTC	CATSDSRQGGGEQYF
once	TRBV2	TRBJ2-7	NA	TGTGCCAGCAGACCAGACATTACCTACGAGCAGTACTTC	CASRPDITYEQYF
NA	TRBV2	TRBJ2-5	NA	TGTGCCAGTGGGCTCCAAGAGACCCAGTACTTC	CASGLQETQYF
NA	TRBV7-6	TRBJ2-2	NA	TGTGCCAGCAGCCGTGTGCCAGGGAACACCGGGGAGCTGTTTTTT	CASSRVPGNTGELFF
NA	TRBV19	TRBJ2-7	TRBD1	TGTGCCAGTAGTATAGATCTCGGGACAGGGTCTTACGAGCAGTACTTC	CASSIDLGTGSYEQYF
NA	TRBV5-4	TRBJ2-2	TRBD2	TGTGCCAGCAGCGGCAGACCGGGACTAGCAGACACCGGGGAGCTGTTTTTT	CASSGRPGLADTGELFF
NA	TRBV5-1	TRBJ1-1	NA	TGCGCCAGCAGCTTGGATATGCAGGGTCAGGCTGAAGCTTTCTTT	CASSLDMQGQAEAFF
NA	TRBV5-1	TRBJ1-1	NA	TGCGCCAGTCGGGGACTAGGGGACCCCGGAAAAGGGAACACTGAAGCTTTCTTT	CASRGLGDPGKGNTEAFF
NA	TRBV5-1	TRBJ1-2	TRBD1	TGCGCCAGCAGGGGGGACAGTATCTATGGCTACACCTTC	CASRGDSIYGYTF
few	TRBV4-1	TRBJ1-1	NA	TGCGCCAGCAGCCAAGTAGTAAGGCTTCGGGGGGCAGGCACTGAAGCTTTCTTT	CASSQVVRLRGAGTEAFF
NA	TRBV15	TRBJ2-3	NA	TGTGCCACCAGCAGTCCTTTTTCAGATACGCAGTATTTT	CATSSPFSDTQYF
once	TRBV5-6	TRBJ2-7	TRBD1	TGTGCCAGCAGACAAAGACAGGGCTACGAGCAGTACTTC	CASRQRQGYEQYF
NA	TRBV2	TRBJ1-5	NA	TGTGCCAGCAGTGAAGGACGGGGGAGGGGTCAGCCCCAGCATTTT	CASSEGRGRGQPQHF
once	TRBV10-3	TRBJ1-2	NA	TGTGCCATCAGTGTGGCGGGAGATGGCTACACCTTC	CAISVAGDGYTF
NA	TRBV7-9	TRBJ2-1	TRBD2	TGTGCCAGCAGCCTAGGACTAGCGGGAGGGTATGAGCAGTTCTTC	CASSLGLAGGYEQFF
NA	TRBV5-1	TRBJ2-5	NA	TGCGCCAGCAGCCCGGAGGGCAGACAAGAGACCCAGTACTTC	CASSPEGRQETQYF
NA	TRBV7-9	TRBJ2-7	TRBD1	TGTGCCAGCAGCTTAGGCATGGGACAGGGGACCCACGAGCAGTACTTC	CASSLGMGQGTHEQYF
NA	TRBV24-1	TRBJ2-5	NA	TGTGCCACCAGGGGCCAGCTGGAGACCCAGTACTTC	CATRGQLETQYF
NA	TRBV14	TRBJ2-2	TRBD1	TGTGCCAGCAGCCAAGCCAACCGGGACAGCGGTTTGGGCCTGAACACCGGAGAGCTGTTTTTT	CASSQANRDSGLGLNTGELFF
NA	TRBV2	TRBJ2-5	TRBD2	TGTGCCAGCAAGCGGAACAGCGGGATATCGGAGACCCAGTACTTC	CASKRNSGISETQYF
NA	TRBV27	TRBJ2-7	NA	TGTGCCAGCAGTTTAAGGAGTGGCGGGGACGAGCAGTACTTC	CASSLRSGGDEQYF
NA	TRBV6-5	TRBJ2-7	TRBD1	TGTGCCAGCAGTTTTCGACCGGGACAGGGGTTCCACGAGCAGTACTTC	CASSFRPGQGFHEQYF
few	TRBV3-1/TRBV3-2	TRBJ2-7	NA	TGTGCCAGCAGCCGACTGGAGAGCTCCTACGAGCAGTACTTC	CASSRLESSYEQYF
NA	TRBV5-1	TRBJ2-5	TRBD2	TGCGCCAGCGGGGAGGCGGGAGGCGTCCGAGAGACCCAGTACTTC	CASGEAGGVRETQYF
NA	TRBV19	TRBJ1-2	TRBD1	TGTGCCAGCAAAGACAGGGATATCTATGGCTACACCTTC	CASKDRDIYGYTF
NA	TRBV9	TRBJ2-1	TRBD2	TGTGCCAGCAGCGTAGGGCCTCTAGCGGAAACCTACAATGAGCAGTTCTTC	CASSVGPLAETYNEQFF
NA	TRBV7-9	TRBJ2-5	NA	TGTGCCAGCAGCACTCCCAGGGGATCAGGAGAGACCCAGTACTTC	CASSTPRGSGETQYF
NA	TRBV19	TRBJ2-7	TRBD1	TGTGCCAGTAGCCCATACAGGGGGTCTGCCTACGAGCAGTACTTC	CASSPYRGSAYEQYF
NA	TRBV28	TRBJ2-5	NA	TGTGCCAGCAGAACGATTCGGTACCAAGAGACCCAGTACTTC	CASRTIRYQETQYF
few	TRBV7-6	TRBJ2-5	NA	TGTGCCAGCAGCTTAACCCCCGGTACGCGGGAAGAGACCCAGTACTTC	CASSLTPGTREETQYF